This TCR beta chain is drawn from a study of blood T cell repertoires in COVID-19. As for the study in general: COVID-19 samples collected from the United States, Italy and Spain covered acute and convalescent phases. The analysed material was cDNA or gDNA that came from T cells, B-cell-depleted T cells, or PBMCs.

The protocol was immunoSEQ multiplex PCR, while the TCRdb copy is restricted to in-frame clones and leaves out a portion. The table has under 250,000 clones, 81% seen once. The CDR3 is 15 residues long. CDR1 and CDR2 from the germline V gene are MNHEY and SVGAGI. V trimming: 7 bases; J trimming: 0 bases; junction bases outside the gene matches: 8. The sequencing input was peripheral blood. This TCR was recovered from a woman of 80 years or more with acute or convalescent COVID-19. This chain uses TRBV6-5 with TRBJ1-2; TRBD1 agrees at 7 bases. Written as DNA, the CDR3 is TGTGCCAGCACCACCATTCAGGGGGCTAACTATGGCTACACCTTC. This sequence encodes CASTTIQGANYGYTF.